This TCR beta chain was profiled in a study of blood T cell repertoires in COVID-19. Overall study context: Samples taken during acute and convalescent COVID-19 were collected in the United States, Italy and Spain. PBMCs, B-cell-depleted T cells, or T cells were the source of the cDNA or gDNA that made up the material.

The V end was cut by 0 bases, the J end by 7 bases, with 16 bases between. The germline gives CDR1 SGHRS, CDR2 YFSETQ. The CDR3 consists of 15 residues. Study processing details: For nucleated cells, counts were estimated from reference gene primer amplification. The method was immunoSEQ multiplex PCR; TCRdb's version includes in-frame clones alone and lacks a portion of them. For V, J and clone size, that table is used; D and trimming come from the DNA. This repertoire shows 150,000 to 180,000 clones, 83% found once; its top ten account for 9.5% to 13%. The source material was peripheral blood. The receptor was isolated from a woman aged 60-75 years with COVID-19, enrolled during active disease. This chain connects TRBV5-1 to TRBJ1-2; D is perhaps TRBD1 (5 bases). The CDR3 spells CASSLAQWGVAGYTF. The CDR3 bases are TGCGCCAGCAGCTTGGCCCAGTGGGGGGTTGCTGGCTACACCTTC.